The 15 T cell receptor beta chains below were found in one sample sequenced in a study of blood T cell repertoires in COVID-19. Data came from immunoSEQ multiplex PCR; TCRdb stores just in-frame clones and leaves some out. The data contain hundreds of thousands of clones, approximately 89% of them singletons. Sequencing was done on a sample of peripheral blood. The receptors originated from a young woman who had recovered from COVID-19.

This chain joins TRBV28 and TRBJ2-7; TRBD1 agrees at 7 bases. Germline loops: CDR1 MDHEN, CDR2 SYDVKM. V trimming: 4 bases; J trimming: 5 bases; junction bases outside the gene matches: 11. The CDR3 is made up of 15 amino acids. The CDR3 sequence is CASSYLQGFSNEQYF. CDR3 DNA sequence: TGTGCCAGCAGTTACCTACAGGGGTTTTCGAACGAGCAGTACTTC.

This chain joins TRBV27 and TRBJ2-1, with TRBD2 as a possible D gene (5 bases). The CDR3 is 14 residues long. Deletions cut 2 bases from V and 14 bases from J, with 19 bases between. CDR1 and CDR2 (germline): MNHEY, SMNVEV (reference sequence). CDR3 sequence (DNA): TGTGCCAGCAGTTTACTCTCCGGAAGGGCGGAGGAGTTCTTC. This sequence encodes CASSLLSGRAEEFF.

V is TRBV6-1 and J is TRBJ1-5; TRBD1 might be the D (6 bases). Germline CDR1 reads MNHNS; CDR2 reads SASEGT. V was shortened by 1 base and J by 0 bases, with 10 bases between the two germline ends. The CDR3 length is 16 residues. CDR3 in DNA: TGTGCCAGCAGTGAAGTTGGGACACGTAGCAATCAGCCCCAGCATTTT. This codes for CASSEVGTRSNQPQHF.

This chain links TRBV15 with TRBJ2-1; 16 positions match TRBD2. V trimming: 3 bases; J trimming: 12 bases; junction bases outside the gene matches: 5. The CDR3 sequence is 15 residues long. Germline CDR1 reads LNHNV; CDR2 reads YYDKDF (reference sequence). The CDR3 loop is CATSSPGLAGGRQFF. The CDR3 DNA is TGTGCCACCAGCAGCCCGGGACTAGCGGGGGGGAGGCAGTTCTTC.

This chain links TRBV4-2 with TRBJ2-2; 9 bases map to TRBD2. The germline V gene encodes CDR1 LGHNA and CDR2 YNFKEQ. With V trimmed by 3 bases and J by 1 base, 6 bases remained unmatched. The CDR3 extends over 17 amino acids. CDR3 sequence (DNA): TGTGCCAGCAGCCAGGTTCTAGCGGGAATGAACACCGGGGAGCTGTTTTTT. It codes for CASSQVLAGMNTGELFF.

This clone was seen only once. This chain joins TRBV11-2 and TRBJ1-4; D is ambiguous. Deletions cut 2 bases from V and 3 bases from J, with 10 bases between. This CDR3 is built from 15 residues. Germline-derived CDR1 and CDR2 are SGHAT and FQNNGV. CDR3 nucleotide sequence: TGTGCCAGCAGCTTAACGACGGCGGCTAATGAAAAACTGTTTTTT. Protein sequence: CASSLTTAANEKLFF. Based on the CDR3 plus reference TRBV11-2 and TRBJ1-4, the full variable domain is EAGVAQSPRYKIIEKRQSVAFWCNPISGHATLYWYQQILGQGPKLLIQFQNNGVVDDSQLPKDRFSAERLKGVDSTLKIQPAKLEDSAVYLCASSLTTAANEKLFFGSGTQLSVL.

The gene calls are TRBV4-3 and TRBJ1-6; tentatively, D is TRBD1 (5 bases). Trimming removed 0 bases at V and 9 bases at J, with 18 bases between. This CDR3 is 17 amino acids long. Germline CDR1 reads LGHNA; CDR2 reads YSLEER. The CDR3: CASSQDHRGGSGSPLHF. The CDR3 coding sequence is TGCGCCAGCAGCCAAGATCATCGTGGGGGGTCGGGTTCACCCCTCCACTTT.

The chain joins TRBV11-3 to TRBJ1-1, with D unresolved. From germline, CDR1 is SGHNT and CDR2 YENEEA. The V end was cut by 5 bases, the J end by 5 bases, with 12 bases between. The CDR3 sequence is 13 residues long. The CDR3 DNA reads TGTGCCAGCAGCGTAACGACTACGACTGAAGCTTTCTTT. Its translation is CASSVTTTTEAFF.

This chain links TRBV10-3 with TRBJ2-1; 10 nucleotides agree with TRBD2. Per the germline V gene, CDR1 is ENHRY and CDR2 is SYGVKD. Trimming took 7 bases from V and 8 from J; bases not matched to a gene: 5. The CDR3 spans 13 residues. The CDR3, as DNA: TGTGCCATCACCGACGGGACTAGCGATGAGCAGTTCTTC. Residues: CAITDGTSDEQFF.

This clone was seen just once. CDR3 protein: CASSQESEGAAEAFF. Written as DNA, the CDR3 is TGTGCCAGCAGCCAAGAGTCGGAGGGGGCGGCTGAAGCTTTCTTT. The V and J genes are TRBV3-1 (or the pseudogene TRBV3-2) and TRBJ1-1, with TRBD1 identical over 7 bases. Germline V CDR1 and CDR2: LGHDT, YNNKEL (reference sequence). V dropped 0 bases and J dropped 6; count of bases not matched to a gene: 7. CDR3 length: 15 amino acids.

The sample holds a few counts of this clone. The chain joins TRBV6-2 or TRBV6-3 to TRBJ1-1, with 9 positions matching TRBD1. This CDR3 spans 14 amino acids. The ends lost 2 bases at V and 7 bases at J; junction bases unmatched: 5. In germline, CDR1 is MNHEY, CDR2 SVGEGT. CDR3 coding DNA: TGTGCCAGCAGTTACGGGACAGGGCACCGTGAAGCTTTCTTT. It codes for CASSYGTGHREAFF.

In this sample, this clone turned up once. This chain links TRBV25-1 with TRBJ2-7; perhaps TRBD1 as D (6 bases). Germline CDR1 and CDR2: MGHDK and SYGVNS. The CDR3 is 14 residues long. V dropped 5 bases and J dropped 10 bases, with 21 bases sitting between them. This chain's CDR3 is CASSTTDRELGQYF. For the CDR3, the DNA is TGTGCCAGCAGTACCACGGACAGAGAGCTGGGTCAGTACTTC.

V and J are TRBV9 and TRBJ2-1; the match to TRBD2 covers 9 bases. Germline V CDR1 and CDR2: SGDLS, YYNGEE. The CDR3 is 17 residues long. Losses at the gene ends were 5 bases for V and 4 bases for J; bases not matched to a gene: 13. CDR3 sequence (DNA): TGTGCCAGCAGTTCCTTAGGCGGGCGGGGGGGTTACAATGAGCAGTTCTTC. This translates into CASSSLGGRGGYNEQFF.

As DNA, the CDR3 is TGTGCCAGCAGCTTCCAGGGGGCAGGGGAGCAGTACTTC. As protein: CASSFQGAGEQYF. The V gene is TRBV5-4, the J gene TRBJ2-7; 8 bases fit TRBD1. The germline CDR1 and CDR2 sequences are SGHNT and YYREEE (reference sequence). V dropped 2 bases and J dropped 7; count of bases not matched to a gene: 5. The CDR3 runs 13 residues.

V gene TRBV7-2 combines with J gene TRBJ1-5; D not resolved. Germline CDR1 reads SGHTA; CDR2 reads FQGNSA. The CDR3 runs to 17 residues. V was pared by 1 base and J by 3 bases, with 16 bases between. DNA for the CDR3: TGTGCCAGCAGCTTAGGACGTGGTGGGAGAAACAATCAGCCCCAGCATTTT. Protein product: CASSLGRGGRNNQPQHF.